The clone carrying this T cell receptor beta chain was recorded only once. Cohort assignment relied on participant-reported clinical history. The record originates from a study of blood T cell repertoires in COVID-19. Study-level information: PBMCs, B-cell-depleted T cells, or T cells provided the cDNA or gDNA that made up the material.

Per the original data handling: How many nucleated cells were present was estimated from reference gene primer amplification. The table came from immunoSEQ multiplex PCR; TCRdb's copy has only in-frame clones and leaves some out. V and J calls and clone size are given by that table; D and trimming were obtained from the DNA. The table shows 220,000 or so clones, with approximately 83% occurring only once. CDR3 size: 16 residues. In germline, CDR1 is MNHEY, CDR2 SVGAGI. Unmatched junction bases numbered 9, after V lost 3 bases and J lost 5 bases. This rearrangement joins TRBV6-5 to TRBJ2-2, with 7 nucleotides matching TRBD1. The source is a woman aged 40 to 50 with acute COVID-19. The sample was PBMCs or T cells enriched from blood (not recorded which). CDR3 DNA sequence: TGTGCCAGCAGTTATTCGACAGGGCCCGAGACCGGGGAGCTGTTTTTT. Its translation: CASSYSTGPETGELFF.